This is a list of T cell receptor beta chains from one sample in a study of blood T cells in healthy people across ages. TCRdb used MiXCR to reprocess the 5' RACE reads, holding one entry per CDR3 protein. The table includes some 1.4 million distinct CDR3 sequences, approximately 42% detected once. Input material: blood. These receptor sequences come from a woman aged 18-35 years in good health. Each CDR3 is given with its conserved first and last residue. The D gene is left open where the match is weak. Only some rows state a clone size, as once, few, many or a class for expanded clones.

v_gene: TRBV4-1
d_gene: TRBD1
j_gene: TRBJ1-1
abundance: NA
CDR3nt: TGCGCCAGCAGCCCAGACAGGGGGCGGTGGACTGAAGCTTTCTTT
CDR3aa: CASSPDRGRWTEAFF

v_gene: TRBV5-1
d_gene: NA
j_gene: TRBJ2-7
abundance: NA
CDR3nt: TGCGCCAGCAGCTTGTCGGGGCGGGACAACTACAATGAGCAGTACTTC
CDR3aa: CASSLSGRDNYNEQYF

v_gene: TRBV7-8
d_gene: TRBD1
j_gene: TRBJ2-7
abundance: few
CDR3nt: TGTGCCAGCAGCTTAGCATCGACAGGGGTGTCAAACGAGCAGTACTTC
CDR3aa: CASSLASTGVSNEQYF

v_gene: TRBV5-5
d_gene: NA
j_gene: TRBJ2-3
abundance: NA
CDR3nt: TGTGCCAGCAGCGCCGCCGCTTTTGTGGGGACTGATACGCAGTATTTT
CDR3aa: CASSAAAFVGTDTQYF

v_gene: TRBV20-1
d_gene: NA
j_gene: TRBJ2-5
abundance: NA
CDR3nt: TGCAGTGCTGTACCAGGGGTGATGGAGACCCAGTACTTC
CDR3aa: CSAVPGVMETQYF

v_gene: TRBV14
d_gene: NA
j_gene: TRBJ2-5
abundance: NA
CDR3nt: TGTGCCAGCAGCCAACACCTGACAGGGAGGTCTGAGACCCAGTACTTC
CDR3aa: CASSQHLTGRSETQYF

v_gene: TRBV20-1
d_gene: TRBD1
j_gene: TRBJ1-6
abundance: NA
CDR3nt: TGCAGTGCTAGAGTCTGGGGGGGACAGGGGGCGAGGAATTCACCCCTCCACTTT
CDR3aa: CSARVWGGQGARNSPLHF

v_gene: TRBV20-1
d_gene: TRBD2
j_gene: TRBJ2-3
abundance: NA
CDR3nt: TGCAGTGCTGCCCGGACTAGCGGGTACACAGATACGCAGTATTTT
CDR3aa: CSAARTSGYTDTQYF

v_gene: TRBV29-1
d_gene: NA
j_gene: TRBJ2-2
abundance: NA
CDR3nt: TGCAGCGTTGAAGGTTTCCTCCCTTCAGGCGGGGAGCTGTTTTTT
CDR3aa: CSVEGFLPSGGELFF

v_gene: TRBV4-1
d_gene: NA
j_gene: TRBJ2-5
abundance: few
CDR3nt: TGCGCCAGCAGCTCTACTGCGTGGGAGACCCAGTACTTC
CDR3aa: CASSSTAWETQYF

v_gene: TRBV2
d_gene: TRBD1
j_gene: TRBJ2-3
abundance: NA
CDR3nt: TGTGCCAGCAGTCGGGACAGACTGCTCACAGATACGCAGTATTTT
CDR3aa: CASSRDRLLTDTQYF

v_gene: TRBV28
d_gene: NA
j_gene: TRBJ2-7
abundance: NA
CDR3nt: TGTGCCAGCAGTTTCTCTACCCGACAGAAATACGAGCAGTACTTC
CDR3aa: CASSFSTRQKYEQYF

v_gene: TRBV27
d_gene: NA
j_gene: TRBJ1-2
abundance: NA
CDR3nt: TGTGCCAGCACTCAATTAGGGTCTAACTATGGCTACACCTTC
CDR3aa: CASTQLGSNYGYTF

v_gene: TRBV5-1
d_gene: TRBD2
j_gene: TRBJ2-5
abundance: NA
CDR3nt: TGCGCCAGCAGCTTGGAGGAGCGGGGGCTGGTGAATGAGCAGTACTTC
CDR3aa: CASSLEERGLVNEQYF

v_gene: TRBV5-1
d_gene: NA
j_gene: TRBJ1-2
abundance: few
CDR3nt: TGCGCCAGCAGCTTGTCGGAGGGCGTGAGCTATGGCTACACCTTC
CDR3aa: CASSLSEGVSYGYTF

v_gene: TRBV20-1
d_gene: TRBD1
j_gene: TRBJ1-2
abundance: NA
CDR3nt: TGCAGTGCCCCGACAGGGCAGGACTATGGCTACACCTTC
CDR3aa: CSAPTGQDYGYTF

v_gene: TRBV6-5
d_gene: TRBD1
j_gene: TRBJ1-1
abundance: NA
CDR3nt: TGTGCCAGCAGCCCACAGGGGTTTGTTGAAGCTTTCTTT
CDR3aa: CASSPQGFVEAFF

v_gene: TRBV7-3
d_gene: NA
j_gene: TRBJ2-3
abundance: NA
CDR3nt: TGTGCCAGCAGTCCGTGGAGGACTAGCACAGATACGCAGTATTTT
CDR3aa: CASSPWRTSTDTQYF

v_gene: TRBV12-3/TRBV12-4
d_gene: TRBD2
j_gene: TRBJ2-1
abundance: many
CDR3nt: TGTGCCAGCAGGCTGATAGCGGGAGGGCCCAATGAGCAGTTCTTC
CDR3aa: CASRLIAGGPNEQFF

v_gene: TRBV7-2
d_gene: NA
j_gene: TRBJ1-2
abundance: NA
CDR3nt: TGTGCCAGCAGGGAGGGGGGGGTCACATACTATGGCTACACCTTC
CDR3aa: CASREGGVTYYGYTF

v_gene: TRBV4-1
d_gene: TRBD2
j_gene: TRBJ2-7
abundance: NA
CDR3nt: TGCGCCAGCAGCCAGGAACTCTCAGGACTAGACTCCTACGAGCAGTACTTC
CDR3aa: CASSQELSGLDSYEQYF

v_gene: TRBV7-9
d_gene: NA
j_gene: TRBJ2-1
abundance: few
CDR3nt: TGTGCCAGCAGCTTAGAGATCTCCTACAATGAGCAGTTCTTC
CDR3aa: CASSLEISYNEQFF

v_gene: TRBV13
d_gene: NA
j_gene: TRBJ1-1
abundance: NA
CDR3nt: TGTGCCAGCAGTCCAGGCTGGGAGGGCACTGAAGCTTTCTTT
CDR3aa: CASSPGWEGTEAFF

v_gene: TRBV20-1
d_gene: NA
j_gene: TRBJ2-1
abundance: NA
CDR3nt: TGCAGTGCTAGCGCGGCGGGCAGGAGTAACAAGGGGCAGTTCTTC
CDR3aa: CSASAAGRSNKGQFF

v_gene: TRBV7-9
d_gene: NA
j_gene: TRBJ2-1
abundance: NA
CDR3nt: TGTGCCAGCAGCTGGGACTGGACTGCCGAGCAGTTCTTC
CDR3aa: CASSWDWTAEQFF

v_gene: TRBV6-5
d_gene: TRBD1
j_gene: TRBJ2-7
abundance: NA
CDR3nt: TGTGCCAGCGCATACAGGGGAAGAGGGGTCTACGAGCAGTACTTC
CDR3aa: CASAYRGRGVYEQYF